The rows below give T cell receptor beta chains drawn from one sample of a study of tumor and adjacent non-tumor tissue in lung cancer. TCRdb passed the multiplex PCR reads through MiXCR, listing each CDR3 protein once. Among tens of thousands of distinct CDR3 sequences listed, 55% to 70% were seen once. Sequencing was done on a sample of distant non-tumor lung tissue. These receptor sequences come from a woman aged 45-59 years with non-small cell lung cancer. CDR3s include the opening cysteine and the closing phenylalanine or tryptophan. D genes are given only for firm matches. Rows give clone size only sometimes, using once, few, many, or a class for an expanded clone.

J gene | V gene | D gene | clone size | CDR3 DNA | CDR3 protein
TRBJ2-1 | TRBV29-1 | TRBD2 | NA | TGCAGCACTGTCGCGGGGGGCGCAGGGTCCTACAATGAGCAGTTCTTC | CSTVAGGAGSYNEQFF
TRBJ2-2 | TRBV20-1 | NA | many | TGCAGCGTGGACAGATTTTCGAACACCGGGGAGCTGTTTTTT | CSVDRFSNTGELFF
TRBJ2-1 | TRBV13 | TRBD2 | NA | TGTGCCAGCAGCTTACCCGCCGGGACTAGCAATGAGCAGTTCTTC | CASSLPAGTSNEQFF
TRBJ2-2 | TRBV11-2 | NA | NA | TGTGCCAGCAGCTTTGGGAGTAGCAGAGTTTCCACCGGGGAGTTGTTTTTT | CASSFGSSRVSTGELFF
TRBJ2-4 | TRBV6-2/TRBV6-3 | NA | NA | TGTACCAGCAGTTACGACCAGGAGACCAAAAACATTCAGTACTTC | CTSSYDQETKNIQYF
TRBJ1-2 | TRBV29-1 | NA | many | TGCAGCGTTGGACTTGACTATGGCTACACCTTC | CSVGLDYGYTF
TRBJ1-1 | TRBV4-3 | NA | many | TGCGCCAGCAGCCAAGATGGGGGTCGGGTGACTGAAGCTTTCTTT | CASSQDGGRVTEAFF
TRBJ1-1 | TRBV11-2 | NA | NA | TGTACCAGCAACCCGGACCTGGGGACTGAAGCTTTCTTT | CTSNPDLGTEAFF
TRBJ2-1 | TRBV11-2 | TRBD2 | NA | TGTGCGAGCAGCTTAACATTCTTGGCGGGAGAGCTGTTCTTC | CASSLTFLAGELFF
TRBJ2-1 | TRBV11-2 | NA | NA | TGTGCCAGCGGCTTAAGGGGCGGGGCGAGAGAGAGAAATGAGCAGTTCTTC | CASGLRGGARERNEQFF
TRBJ2-2 | TRBV20-1 | TRBD2 | many | TGCAGTGCTAGACCCTTCAGCGGGAGAGGCACCGGGGAGCTGTTTTTT | CSARPFSGRGTGELFF
TRBJ2-7 | TRBV11-2 | NA | few | TGTGCCGGCAGTTTAGCGGCTGGGTACGAGCAGTATTTC | CAGSLAAGYEQYF